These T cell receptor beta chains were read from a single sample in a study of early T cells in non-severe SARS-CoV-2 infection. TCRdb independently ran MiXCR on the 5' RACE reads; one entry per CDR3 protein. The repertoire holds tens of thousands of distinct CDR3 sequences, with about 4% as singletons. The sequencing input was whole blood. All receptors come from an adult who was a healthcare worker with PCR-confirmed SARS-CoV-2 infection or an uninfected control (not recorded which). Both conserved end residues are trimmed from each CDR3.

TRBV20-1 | SGTGSNQPQH
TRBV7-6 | ASSLMGSDEQF
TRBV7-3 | ASSLKGNSYEQY
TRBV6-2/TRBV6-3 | ASSGTGGDSSYEQY
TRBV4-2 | ASSQETGLPQQY
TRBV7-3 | ASSMTGGYEQY
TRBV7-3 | ASSLRVGTGTQPQH
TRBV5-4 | ASSRPSGTSYNEQF
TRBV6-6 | ASSPRRETQY
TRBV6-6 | ASSYPGREGANVLT
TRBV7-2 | ASSFGDSTGELF
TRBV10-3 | AISSRGSGNTIY
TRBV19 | ASSAWDSYEQY
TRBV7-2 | ASSLAGGGPYNEQF
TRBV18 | ASSPRQGQDEQY
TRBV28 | ASSLFEGSTDTQY
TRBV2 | ASSSPGLGTEAF
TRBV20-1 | SARALGLAGPYGQY
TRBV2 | ASSAGTGVENEQF
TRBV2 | ASSESLGDNEQF
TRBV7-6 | ASSPQGSSYNSPLH
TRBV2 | ASIRDRAEPQH
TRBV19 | ASSDGGRGAGANVLT
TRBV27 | ASSPGDSRTYEQY
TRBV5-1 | ASSTRANEQF
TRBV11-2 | ASSLDRGQAF
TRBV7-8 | ASREGDSYNEQF
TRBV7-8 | ASKAWRETGELF
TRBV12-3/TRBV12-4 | ASGLAGELF
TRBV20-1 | SASWPEGIQPQH
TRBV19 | ASSKGVGELF
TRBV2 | ASSEAPAYEQY
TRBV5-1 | ASSLDGRVSYEQY
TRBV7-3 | ASSQTSEVYNEQF
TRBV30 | ASRFQGNSPLH
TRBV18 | ASSPLISNEQF
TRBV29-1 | SVGLTSYEQY
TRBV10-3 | ALQANTGELF
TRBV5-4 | ASSLDRYEQY
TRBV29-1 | SVGGRATYNEQF
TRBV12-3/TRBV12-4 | ASSRLAGAYEQY
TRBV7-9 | ASSHLNQETQY
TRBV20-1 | SATEGIIYWNDTDTQY
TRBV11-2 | ASNDGQGGTGELF
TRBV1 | TSSRTDRPGEQF
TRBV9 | ASSRPAWIPLYGYT
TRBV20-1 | SAGGGRNTEAF
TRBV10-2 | ASSDSGGPEAF
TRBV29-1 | SVGRSRGPPYEQY
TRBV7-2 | ASSSRDSSYEQY
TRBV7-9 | ASSRDYVTGELF
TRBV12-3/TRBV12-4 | ASSLRGHTEAF
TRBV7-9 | ASSSPFLGEQY
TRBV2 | ASSPGTGLGRELF
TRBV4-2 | ASSPEYPANNEQF